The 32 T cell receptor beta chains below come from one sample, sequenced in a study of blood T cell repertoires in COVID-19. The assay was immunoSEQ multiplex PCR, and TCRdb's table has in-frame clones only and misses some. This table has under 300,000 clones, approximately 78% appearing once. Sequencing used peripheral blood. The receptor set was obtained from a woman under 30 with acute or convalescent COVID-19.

The CDR3 DNA is TGCGCCAGCAGTCTAGCTTGGAGCACTGAAGCTTTCTTT. Protein sequence: CASSLAWSTEAFF. This chain links TRBV10-2 with TRBJ1-1, with D unresolved. The V gene lost 5 bases and the J gene lost 4 bases, with 11 bases spanning the gap. Germline-derived CDR1 and CDR2 are WSHSY and SAAADI. The CDR3 totals 13 residues.

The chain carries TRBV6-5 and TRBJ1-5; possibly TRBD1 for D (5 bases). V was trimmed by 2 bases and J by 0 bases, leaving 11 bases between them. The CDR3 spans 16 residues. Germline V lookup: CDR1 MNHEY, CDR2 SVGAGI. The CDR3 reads CASSYRQGYSNQPQHF. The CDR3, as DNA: TGTGCCAGCAGTTACAGGCAGGGATATAGCAATCAGCCCCAGCATTTT.

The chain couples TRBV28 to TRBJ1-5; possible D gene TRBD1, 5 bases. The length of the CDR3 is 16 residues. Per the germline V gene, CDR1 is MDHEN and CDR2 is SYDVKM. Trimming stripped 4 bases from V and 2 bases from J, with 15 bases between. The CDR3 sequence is CASSWIGSGGNQPQHF. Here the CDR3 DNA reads TGTGCCAGCAGTTGGATTGGCTCGGGGGGCAATCAGCCCCAGCATTTT. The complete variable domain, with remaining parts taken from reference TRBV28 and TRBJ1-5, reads DVKVTQSSRYLVKRTGEKVFLECVQDMDHENMFWYRQDPGLGLRLIYFSYDVKMKEKGDIPEGYSVSREKKERFSLILESASTNQTSMYLCASSWIGSGGNQPQHFGDGTRLSIL.

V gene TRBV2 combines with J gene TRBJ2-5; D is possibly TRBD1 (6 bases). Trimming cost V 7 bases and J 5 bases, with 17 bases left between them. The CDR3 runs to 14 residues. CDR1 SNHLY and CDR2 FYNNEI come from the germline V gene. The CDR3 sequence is CASTLEQGWETQYF. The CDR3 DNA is TGTGCCAGCACCCTAGAACAGGGTTGGGAGACCCAGTACTTC.

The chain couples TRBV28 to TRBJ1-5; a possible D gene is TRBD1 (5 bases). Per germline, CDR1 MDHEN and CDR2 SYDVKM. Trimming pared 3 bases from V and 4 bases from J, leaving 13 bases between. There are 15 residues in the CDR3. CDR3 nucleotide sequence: TGTGCCAGCAGTTTTCCCTCCGGGGGGAATCAGCCCCAGCATTTT. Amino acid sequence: CASSFPSGGNQPQHF. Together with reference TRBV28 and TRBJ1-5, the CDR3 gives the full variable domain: DVKVTQSSRYLVKRTGEKVFLECVQDMDHENMFWYRQDPGLGLRLIYFSYDVKMKEKGDIPEGYSVSREKKERFSLILESASTNQTSMYLCASSFPSGGNQPQHFGDGTRLSIL.

The CDR3 DNA sequence: TGTGCCAGCAGCGTAGTATCGGGGGAAGTCGATGGCTACACCTTC. This encodes CASSVVSGEVDGYTF. This chain joins TRBV9 and TRBJ1-2; possible D gene TRBD1, 5 bases. Germline V gene data show CDR1 as SGDLS and CDR2 as YYNGEE. This CDR3 region has 15 residues. V lost 0 bases to trimming and J lost 6 bases, with 15 bases between them.

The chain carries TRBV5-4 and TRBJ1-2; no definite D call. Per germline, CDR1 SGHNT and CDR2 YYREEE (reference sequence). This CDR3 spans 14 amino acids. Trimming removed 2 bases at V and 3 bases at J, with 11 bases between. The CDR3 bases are TGTGCCAGCAGCTTCTCTAGAATTGACTATGGCTACACCTTC. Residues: CASSFSRIDYGYTF.

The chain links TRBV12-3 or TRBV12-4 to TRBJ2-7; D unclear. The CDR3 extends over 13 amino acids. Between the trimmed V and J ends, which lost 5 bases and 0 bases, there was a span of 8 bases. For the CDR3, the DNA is TGTGCCAGCAGTAAGACAAGCTCCTACGAGCAGTACTTC. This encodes CASSKTSSYEQYF.

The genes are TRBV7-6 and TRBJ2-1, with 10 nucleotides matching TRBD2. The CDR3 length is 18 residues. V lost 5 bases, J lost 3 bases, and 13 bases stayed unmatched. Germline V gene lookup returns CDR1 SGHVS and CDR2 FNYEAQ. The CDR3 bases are TGTGCCAGCAGCGTAACCCCGGTACTAGCGGGAATCTACAATGAGCAGTTCTTC. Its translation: CASSVTPVLAGIYNEQFF.

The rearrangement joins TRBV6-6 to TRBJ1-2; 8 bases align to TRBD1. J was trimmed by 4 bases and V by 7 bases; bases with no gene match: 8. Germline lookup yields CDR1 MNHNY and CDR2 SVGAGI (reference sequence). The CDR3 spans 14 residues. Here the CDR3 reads CASTPGGGGYGYTF. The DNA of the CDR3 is TGTGCCAGCACCCCAGGGGGCGGAGGCTATGGCTACACCTTC.

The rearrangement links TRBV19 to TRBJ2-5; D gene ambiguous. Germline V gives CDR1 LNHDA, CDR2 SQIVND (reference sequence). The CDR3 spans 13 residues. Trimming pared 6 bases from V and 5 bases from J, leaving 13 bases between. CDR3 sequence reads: CASSPVPAETQYF. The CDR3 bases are TGTGCCAGTAGCCCGGTTCCTGCCGAGACCCAGTACTTC.

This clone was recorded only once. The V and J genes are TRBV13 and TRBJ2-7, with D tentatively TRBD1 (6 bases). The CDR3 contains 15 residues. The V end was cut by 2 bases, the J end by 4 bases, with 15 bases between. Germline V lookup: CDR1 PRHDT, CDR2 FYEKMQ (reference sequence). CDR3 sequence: CASSLKGHYGYEQYF. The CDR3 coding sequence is TGTGCCAGCAGCTTAAAGGGACATTACGGGTACGAGCAGTACTTC.

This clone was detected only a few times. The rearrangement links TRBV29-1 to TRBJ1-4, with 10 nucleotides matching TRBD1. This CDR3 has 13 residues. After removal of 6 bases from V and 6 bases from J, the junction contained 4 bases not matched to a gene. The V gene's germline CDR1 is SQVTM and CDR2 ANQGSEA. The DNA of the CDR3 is TGCAGCGTGTGGGACAGGGGAGATGAAAAACTGTTTTTT. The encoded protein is CSVWDRGDEKLFF.

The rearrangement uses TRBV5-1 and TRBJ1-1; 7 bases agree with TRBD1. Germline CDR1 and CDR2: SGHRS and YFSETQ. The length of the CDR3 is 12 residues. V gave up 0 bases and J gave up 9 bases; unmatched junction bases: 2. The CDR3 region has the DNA TGCGCCAGCAGCTTGGACAGGGGAAAAGCTTTCTTT. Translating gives CASSLDRGKAFF.

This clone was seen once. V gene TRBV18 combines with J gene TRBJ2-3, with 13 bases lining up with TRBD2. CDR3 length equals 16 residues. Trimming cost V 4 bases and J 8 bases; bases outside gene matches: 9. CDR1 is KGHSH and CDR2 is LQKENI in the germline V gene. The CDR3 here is CASSLLAGGPLGTQYF. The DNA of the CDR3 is TGTGCCAGCTCACTACTAGCGGGAGGGCCATTAGGTACGCAGTATTTT.

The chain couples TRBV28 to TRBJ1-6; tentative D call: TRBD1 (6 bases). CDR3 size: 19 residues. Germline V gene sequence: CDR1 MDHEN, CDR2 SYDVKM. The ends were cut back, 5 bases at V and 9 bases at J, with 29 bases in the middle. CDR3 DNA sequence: TGTGCCAGCAGTCCACCACAGGGATCCACAGGTCTGTTTAGTTCACCCCTCCACTTT. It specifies CASSPPQGSTGLFSSPLHF.

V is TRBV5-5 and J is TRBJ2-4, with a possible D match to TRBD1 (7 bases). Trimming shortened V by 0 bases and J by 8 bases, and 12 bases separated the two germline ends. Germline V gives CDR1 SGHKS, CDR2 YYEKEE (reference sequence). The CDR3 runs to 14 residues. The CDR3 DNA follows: TGTGCCAGCAGCTTGGAGGCAGGGGGGTACATTCAGTACTTC. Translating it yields CASSLEAGGYIQYF. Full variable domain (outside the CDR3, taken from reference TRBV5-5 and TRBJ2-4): DAGVTQSPTHLIKTRGQQVTLRCSPISGHKSVSWYQQVLGQGPQFIFQYYEKEERGRGNFPDRFSARQFPNYSSELNVNALLLGDSALYLCASSLEAGGYIQYFGAGTRLSVL.

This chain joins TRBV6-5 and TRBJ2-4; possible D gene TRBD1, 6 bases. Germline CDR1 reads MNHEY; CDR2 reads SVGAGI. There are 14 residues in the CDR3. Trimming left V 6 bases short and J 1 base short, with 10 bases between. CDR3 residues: CASSSQGAKNIQYF. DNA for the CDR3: TGTGCCAGCAGCAGCCAGGGGGCCAAAAACATTCAGTACTTC.

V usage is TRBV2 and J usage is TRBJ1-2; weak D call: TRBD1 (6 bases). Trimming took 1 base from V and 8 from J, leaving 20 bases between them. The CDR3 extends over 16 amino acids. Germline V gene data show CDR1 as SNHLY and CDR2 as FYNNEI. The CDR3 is CASSEVLGNSQGGYTF. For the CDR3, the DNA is TGTGCCAGCAGTGAAGTTCTGGGAAATTCTCAGGGGGGCTACACCTTC.

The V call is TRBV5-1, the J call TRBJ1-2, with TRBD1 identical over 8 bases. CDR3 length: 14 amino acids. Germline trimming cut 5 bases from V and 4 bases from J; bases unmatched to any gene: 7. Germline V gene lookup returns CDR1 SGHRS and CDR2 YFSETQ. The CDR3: CASSSTGGSYGYTF. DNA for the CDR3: TGCGCCAGCAGTTCCACAGGGGGGAGCTATGGCTACACCTTC.

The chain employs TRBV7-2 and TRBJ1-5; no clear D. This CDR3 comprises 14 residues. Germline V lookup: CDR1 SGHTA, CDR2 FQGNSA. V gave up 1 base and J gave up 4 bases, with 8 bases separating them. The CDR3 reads CASSLGPLNQPQHF. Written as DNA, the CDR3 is TGTGCCAGCAGCTTAGGCCCCCTAAATCAGCCCCAGCATTTT.

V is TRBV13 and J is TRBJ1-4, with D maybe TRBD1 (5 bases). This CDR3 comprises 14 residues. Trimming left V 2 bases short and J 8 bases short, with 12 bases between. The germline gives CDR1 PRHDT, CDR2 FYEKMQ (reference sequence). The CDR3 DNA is TGTGCCAGCAGCTTACAGGGTTTTGGGGAAAAACTGTTTTTT. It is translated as CASSLQGFGEKLFF.

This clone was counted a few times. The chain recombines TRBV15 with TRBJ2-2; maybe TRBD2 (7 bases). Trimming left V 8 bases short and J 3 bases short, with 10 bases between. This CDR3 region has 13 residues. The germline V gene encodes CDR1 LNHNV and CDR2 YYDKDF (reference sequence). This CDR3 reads CATRGAYTGELFF. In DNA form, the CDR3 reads TGTGCCACCCGGGGGGCGTACACCGGGGAGCTGTTTTTT.

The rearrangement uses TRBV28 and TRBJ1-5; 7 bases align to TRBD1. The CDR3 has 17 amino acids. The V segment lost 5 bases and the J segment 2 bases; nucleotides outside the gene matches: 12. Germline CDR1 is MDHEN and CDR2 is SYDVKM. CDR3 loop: CASSLREGARGNQPQHF. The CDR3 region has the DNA TGTGCCAGCAGTCTCCGGGAGGGGGCCAGGGGCAATCAGCCCCAGCATTTT.

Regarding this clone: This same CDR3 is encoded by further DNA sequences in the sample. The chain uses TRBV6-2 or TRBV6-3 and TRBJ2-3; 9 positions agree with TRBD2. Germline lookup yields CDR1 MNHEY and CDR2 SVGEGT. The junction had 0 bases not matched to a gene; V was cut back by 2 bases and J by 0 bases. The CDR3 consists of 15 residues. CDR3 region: CASSYLAGSTDTQYF. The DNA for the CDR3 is TGTGCCAGCAGTTACCTAGCGGGAAGCACAGATACGCAGTATTTT.

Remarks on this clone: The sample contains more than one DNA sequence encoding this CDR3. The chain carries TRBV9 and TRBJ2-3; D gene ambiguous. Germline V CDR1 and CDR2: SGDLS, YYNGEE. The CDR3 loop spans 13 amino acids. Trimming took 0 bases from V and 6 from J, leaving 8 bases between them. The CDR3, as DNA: TGTGCCAGCAGCGTAGCTGGTGGCGATACGCAGTATTTT. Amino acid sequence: CASSVAGGDTQYF.

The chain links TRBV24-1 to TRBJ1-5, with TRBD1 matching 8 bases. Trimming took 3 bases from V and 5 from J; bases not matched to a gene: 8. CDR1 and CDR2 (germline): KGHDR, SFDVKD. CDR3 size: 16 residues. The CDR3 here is CATSDLQGDDHQPQHF. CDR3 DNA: TGTGCCACCAGTGATCTACAGGGGGATGATCATCAGCCCCAGCATTTT.

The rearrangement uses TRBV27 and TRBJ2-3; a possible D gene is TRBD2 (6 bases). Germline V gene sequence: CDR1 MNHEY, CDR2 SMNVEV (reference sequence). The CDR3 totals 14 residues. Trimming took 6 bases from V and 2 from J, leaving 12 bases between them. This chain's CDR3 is CASRVIAATDTQYF. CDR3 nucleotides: TGTGCCAGCAGGGTGATAGCGGCCACAGATACGCAGTATTTT.

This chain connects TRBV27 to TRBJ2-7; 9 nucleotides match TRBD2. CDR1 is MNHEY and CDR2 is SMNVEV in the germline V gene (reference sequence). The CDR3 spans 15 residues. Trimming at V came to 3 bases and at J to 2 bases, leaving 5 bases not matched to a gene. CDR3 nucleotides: TGTGCCAGCAGTTTGACTAGCGGAAAAGCCTACGAGCAGTACTTC. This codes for CASSLTSGKAYEQYF.

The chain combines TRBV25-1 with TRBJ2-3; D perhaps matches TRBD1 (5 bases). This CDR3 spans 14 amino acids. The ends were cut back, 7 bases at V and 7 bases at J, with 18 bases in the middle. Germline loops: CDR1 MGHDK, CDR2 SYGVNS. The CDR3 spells CASTVNGQGYTQYF. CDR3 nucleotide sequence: TGTGCCAGCACAGTGAACGGCCAGGGCTATACGCAGTATTTT. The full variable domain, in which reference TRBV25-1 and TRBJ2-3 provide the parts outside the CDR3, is EADIYQTPRYLVIGTGKKITLECSQTMGHDKMYWYQQDPGMELHLIHYSYGVNSTEKGDLSSESTVSRIRTEHFPLTLESARPSHTSQYLCASTVNGQGYTQYFGPGTRLTVL.

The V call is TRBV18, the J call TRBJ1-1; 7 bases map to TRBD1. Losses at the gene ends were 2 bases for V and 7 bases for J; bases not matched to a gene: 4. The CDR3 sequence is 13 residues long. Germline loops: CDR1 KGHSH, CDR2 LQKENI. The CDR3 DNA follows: TGTGCCAGCTCACCATCCGGACAGGTTGAAGCTTTCTTT. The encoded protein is CASSPSGQVEAFF.

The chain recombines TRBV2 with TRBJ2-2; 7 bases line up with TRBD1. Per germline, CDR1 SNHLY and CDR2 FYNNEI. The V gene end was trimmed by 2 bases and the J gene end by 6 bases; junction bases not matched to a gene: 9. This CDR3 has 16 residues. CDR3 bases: TGTGCCAGCAGTGAATTTGGGGACAGCCTTGCCGGGGAGCTGTTTTTT. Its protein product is CASSEFGDSLAGELFF.